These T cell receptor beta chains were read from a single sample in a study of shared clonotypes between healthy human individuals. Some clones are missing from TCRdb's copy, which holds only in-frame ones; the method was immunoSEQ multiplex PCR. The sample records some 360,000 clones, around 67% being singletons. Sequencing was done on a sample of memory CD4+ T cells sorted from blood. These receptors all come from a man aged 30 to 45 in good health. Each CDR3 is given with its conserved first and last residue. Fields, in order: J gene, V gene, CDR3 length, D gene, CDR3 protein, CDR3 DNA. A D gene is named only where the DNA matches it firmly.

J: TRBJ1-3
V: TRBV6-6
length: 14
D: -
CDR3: CASSHLTTGNTIYF
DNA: TGTGCCAGCAGCCACCTAACTACTGGAAACACCATATATTTT

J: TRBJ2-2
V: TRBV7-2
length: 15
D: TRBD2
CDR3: CASSLRREISGELFF
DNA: TGTGCCAGCAGCTTGCGGCGGGAGATATCCGGGGAGCTGTTTTTT

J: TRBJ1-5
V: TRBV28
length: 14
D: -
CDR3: CATLSGGGKQPQHF
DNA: TGTGCCACCCTCTCCGGCGGGGGGAAACAGCCCCAGCATTTT

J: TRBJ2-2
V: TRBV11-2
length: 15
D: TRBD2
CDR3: CASSLLAGRTGELFF
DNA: TGTGCCAGCAGCTTATTAGCGGGACGAACCGGGGAGCTGTTTTTT

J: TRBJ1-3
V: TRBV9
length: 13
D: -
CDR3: CASSVRPGNTIYF
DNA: TGTGCCAGCAGCGTACGACCCGGAAACACCATATATTTT

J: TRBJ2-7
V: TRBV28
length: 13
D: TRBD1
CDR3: CASIGGRSYEQYF
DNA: TGTGCCAGCATAGGGGGCCGCTCCTACGAGCAGTACTTC

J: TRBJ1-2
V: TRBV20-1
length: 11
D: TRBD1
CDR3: CSASAGQGVTF
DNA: TGCAGTGCTAGCGCGGGACAGGGCGTCACCTTC

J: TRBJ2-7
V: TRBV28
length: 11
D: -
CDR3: CASSVTYEQYF
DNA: TGTGCCAGCAGTGTGACCTACGAGCAGTACTTC

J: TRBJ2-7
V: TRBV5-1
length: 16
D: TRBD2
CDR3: CASSGGLAGGVNEQYF
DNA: TGCGCCAGCAGCGGGGGACTAGCGGGAGGGGTTAACGAGCAGTACTTC

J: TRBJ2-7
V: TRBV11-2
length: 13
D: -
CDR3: CASSLGQPYEQYF
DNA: TGTGCCAGCAGCTTAGGACAGCCCTACGAGCAGTACTTC